The rows below give T cell receptor beta chains drawn from one sample of a study of T cell responses to AZD1222 COVID-19 vaccine. The protocol was immunoSEQ multiplex PCR, while the TCRdb copy is restricted to in-frame clones and leaves out a portion. The sample consists of around 110,000 clones, roughly nine tenths of them appearing once. The material sequenced was peripheral blood, taken on day 0 of AZD1222 vaccination. These receptors all come from an adult in good health. Both conserved end residues are part of each CDR3. Each record gives: V gene, clone size, D gene, J gene, CDR3 DNA, CDR3 protein. D genes are given only for firm matches. The listing skips clone size in some rows; elsewhere it reads once, few, many or a size class.

V gene: TRBV30; clone size: -; D gene: -; J gene: TRBJ1-2; CDR3 DNA: TGTGCCTGGAGTGTAGGGGGGGCAGGGCAGAACTATGGCTACACCTTC; CDR3 protein: CAWSVGGAGQNYGYTF
V gene: TRBV9; clone size: -; D gene: TRBD1; J gene: TRBJ1-4; CDR3 DNA: TGTGCCAGCAGCGTAGGACAGGGGGCGGTATTTGAAAAACTGTTTTTT; CDR3 protein: CASSVGQGAVFEKLFF
V gene: TRBV5-1; clone size: -; D gene: -; J gene: TRBJ2-1; CDR3 DNA: TGCGCCAGCAGCTTGTTCCCTAGGGGCCTAAGTGAGAATGAGCAGTTCTTC; CDR3 protein: CASSLFPRGLSENEQFF
V gene: TRBV6-1; clone size: few; D gene: -; J gene: TRBJ1-2; CDR3 DNA: TGTGCCAGCAGTGAACCAACCACAGATTTCTATGGCTACACCTTC; CDR3 protein: CASSEPTTDFYGYTF
V gene: TRBV7-3; clone size: -; D gene: -; J gene: TRBJ2-6; CDR3 DNA: TGTGCCAGCAGCTTAATGCCCTCTGGGGCCAACGTCCTGACTTTC; CDR3 protein: CASSLMPSGANVLTF
V gene: TRBV5-4; clone size: -; D gene: -; J gene: TRBJ2-1; CDR3 DNA: TGTGCCAGCAGTAGCAGGGGGGAGCGCTACAATGAGCAGTTCTTC; CDR3 protein: CASSSRGERYNEQFF
V gene: TRBV28; clone size: -; D gene: TRBD2; J gene: TRBJ2-5; CDR3 DNA: TGTGCCAGCAGTCCGGGGACTAGCGGGAGGGGGGAGACCCAGTACTTC; CDR3 protein: CASSPGTSGRGETQYF
V gene: TRBV29-1; clone size: -; D gene: TRBD1; J gene: TRBJ1-2; CDR3 DNA: TGCAGCGCGCGGACAGGGGGCGATGGCTACACCTTC; CDR3 protein: CSARTGGDGYTF
V gene: TRBV11-3; clone size: once; D gene: -; J gene: TRBJ2-1; CDR3 DNA: TGTGCCAGCAGCTTAGATCAGGGAGGTAGCTCAGCCGCCAATGAGCAGTTCTTC; CDR3 protein: CASSLDQGGSSAANEQFF
V gene: TRBV6-5; clone size: -; D gene: TRBD1; J gene: TRBJ1-1; CDR3 DNA: TGTGCCAGCAGGACTAGTACAGGGGGCTGGACTGAAGCTTTCTTT; CDR3 protein: CASRTSTGGWTEAFF
V gene: TRBV2; clone size: -; D gene: -; J gene: TRBJ1-1; CDR3 DNA: TGTGCCAGCAGGGCACCGAACACTGAAGCTTTCTTT; CDR3 protein: CASRAPNTEAFF
V gene: TRBV11-2; clone size: -; D gene: -; J gene: TRBJ1-3; CDR3 DNA: TGTGCCAGCAGCTTACGAGCCGGGGGCTACACTGGAAACACCATATATTTT; CDR3 protein: CASSLRAGGYTGNTIYF
V gene: TRBV2; clone size: -; D gene: -; J gene: TRBJ1-1; CDR3 DNA: TGTGCCAGCAGTTTTCGAAACACTGAAGCTTTCTTT; CDR3 protein: CASSFRNTEAFF
V gene: TRBV28; clone size: -; D gene: -; J gene: TRBJ1-4; CDR3 DNA: TGTGCCAGCAGTTCCCAGAGGGGGTGGGGAAGGGAAAAACTATTTTTT; CDR3 protein: CASSSQRGWGREKLFF
V gene: TRBV3-1/TRBV3-2; clone size: -; D gene: TRBD2; J gene: TRBJ2-7; CDR3 DNA: TGTGCCAGCAGCCAAGATTTAGCGGGAGAGTTCCCCTCTTTGGTCTCCTACGAGCAGTACTTC; CDR3 protein: CASSQDLAGEFPSLVSYEQYF
V gene: TRBV5-1; clone size: -; D gene: TRBD1; J gene: TRBJ2-5; CDR3 DNA: TGCGCCAGCAGCTGGCCCCAGGGGGCGGGGGAGACCCAGTACTTC; CDR3 protein: CASSWPQGAGETQYF
V gene: TRBV5-4; clone size: -; D gene: -; J gene: TRBJ1-2; CDR3 DNA: TGTGCCAGCAGCTTCGGACAGTTGGGCTACACCTTC; CDR3 protein: CASSFGQLGYTF
V gene: TRBV4-2; clone size: -; D gene: -; J gene: TRBJ1-5; CDR3 DNA: TGTGCCAGCAGCCAAGTGGGGGGTACGGGCAATCAGCCCCAGCATTTT; CDR3 protein: CASSQVGGTGNQPQHF
V gene: TRBV10-3; clone size: -; D gene: -; J gene: TRBJ1-2; CDR3 DNA: TGTGCCACCCGACAGGTAGAAGGGGATGGCTACACCTTC; CDR3 protein: CATRQVEGDGYTF
V gene: TRBV7-3; clone size: -; D gene: TRBD1; J gene: TRBJ1-6; CDR3 DNA: TGTGCCAGCAGCCCAAATTCGGCAGGGGGCCGGTCACCCCTCCACTTT; CDR3 protein: CASSPNSAGGRSPLHF
V gene: TRBV4-1; clone size: -; D gene: -; J gene: TRBJ1-3; CDR3 DNA: TGCGCCAGCAGCCAAGACAGGGCACAGTCCAGAGGAAACACCATATATTTT; CDR3 protein: CASSQDRAQSRGNTIYF
V gene: TRBV5-6; clone size: -; D gene: -; J gene: TRBJ2-3; CDR3 DNA: TGTGCCAGCAGCTTGGAGCGCAGGGGCACAGATACGCAGTATTTT; CDR3 protein: CASSLERRGTDTQYF
V gene: TRBV9; clone size: -; D gene: TRBD1; J gene: TRBJ1-6; CDR3 DNA: TGTGCCAGCAGCCTCCGTTTGGGACAGGGGGCACCCCTCCACTTT; CDR3 protein: CASSLRLGQGAPLHF
V gene: TRBV11-2; clone size: -; D gene: TRBD2; J gene: TRBJ2-3; CDR3 DNA: TGTGCCAGCAGCCTAGGGACTAGCGGGAGGGCCGAAGATACGCAGTATTTT; CDR3 protein: CASSLGTSGRAEDTQYF
V gene: TRBV18; clone size: few; D gene: -; J gene: TRBJ1-2; CDR3 DNA: TGTGCCAGCTCACCTGCCGCGTCCGGCTATGGCTACACCTTC; CDR3 protein: CASSPAASGYGYTF
V gene: TRBV18; clone size: -; D gene: -; J gene: TRBJ1-2; CDR3 DNA: TGTGCCAGCTCACCCAACAAGGGAGGGAATGGCTACACCTTC; CDR3 protein: CASSPNKGGNGYTF
V gene: TRBV10-3; clone size: -; D gene: -; J gene: TRBJ2-3; CDR3 DNA: TGTGCCATCAGCGACCCCTGGGGGACTAGCACAGATACGCAGTATTTT; CDR3 protein: CAISDPWGTSTDTQYF
V gene: TRBV27; clone size: -; D gene: -; J gene: TRBJ2-7; CDR3 DNA: TGTGCCAGCAGTCCAGGATACGAGCAGTACTTC; CDR3 protein: CASSPGYEQYF
V gene: TRBV6-5; clone size: -; D gene: -; J gene: TRBJ1-6; CDR3 DNA: TGTGCCAGCAGTTCCTCGGACGGGAGGCCCCTCCACTTT; CDR3 protein: CASSSSDGRPLHF
V gene: TRBV9; clone size: -; D gene: -; J gene: TRBJ1-2; CDR3 DNA: TGTGCCAGCAGCGCCTCGGGGTCAGGGGATGGCTACACCTTC; CDR3 protein: CASSASGSGDGYTF
V gene: TRBV28; clone size: -; D gene: -; J gene: TRBJ2-1; CDR3 DNA: TGTGCCAGCAGGGCGTTGGGCGGGGTGTTACATGAGCAGTTCTTC; CDR3 protein: CASRALGGVLHEQFF
V gene: TRBV6-2/TRBV6-3; clone size: -; D gene: -; J gene: TRBJ1-5; CDR3 DNA: TGTGCCAGCAGCACAAACCGGGGTCCCGGCGGTCAGCCCCAGCATTTT; CDR3 protein: CASSTNRGPGGQPQHF
V gene: TRBV10-3; clone size: -; D gene: -; J gene: TRBJ1-1; CDR3 DNA: TGTGCCATCAGTGAGGGTTCAGCACTCGAAGCTTTCTTT; CDR3 protein: CAISEGSALEAFF
V gene: TRBV5-1; clone size: -; D gene: -; J gene: TRBJ1-2; CDR3 DNA: TGCGCCAGCAGCCCCCGGACAGATGGCTACACCTTC; CDR3 protein: CASSPRTDGYTF
V gene: TRBV7-3; clone size: -; D gene: -; J gene: TRBJ2-5; CDR3 DNA: TGTGCCAGCAGCCCCATAGGAAGTTCGCAAGAGACCCAGTACTTC; CDR3 protein: CASSPIGSSQETQYF
V gene: TRBV6-2/TRBV6-3; clone size: -; D gene: TRBD2; J gene: TRBJ2-7; CDR3 DNA: TGTGCCAGCAGTTACCCTTCTTCCGGACTAGCGGGAGGATACGAGCAGTACTTC; CDR3 protein: CASSYPSSGLAGGYEQYF
V gene: TRBV7-3; clone size: -; D gene: -; J gene: TRBJ2-2; CDR3 DNA: TGTGCCAGCAGCTTAAGGCAGGGTAGGACCGGGGAGCTGTTTTTT; CDR3 protein: CASSLRQGRTGELFF
V gene: TRBV19; clone size: -; D gene: TRBD2; J gene: TRBJ2-5; CDR3 DNA: TGTGCCAGTAGTATCGGCGGGAGCTACCAAGAGACCCAGTACTTC; CDR3 protein: CASSIGGSYQETQYF
V gene: TRBV19; clone size: few; D gene: -; J gene: TRBJ1-5; CDR3 DNA: TGTGCCAGTCGTAGACAGGCTGCTAGCCAGCCCCAGCATTTT; CDR3 protein: CASRRQAASQPQHF
V gene: TRBV6-5; clone size: -; D gene: -; J gene: TRBJ2-1; CDR3 DNA: TGTGCCAGCATCGCCTTTGAGCTATTCAATGAGCAGTTCTTC; CDR3 protein: CASIAFELFNEQFF
V gene: TRBV9; clone size: -; D gene: TRBD2; J gene: TRBJ2-7; CDR3 DNA: TGTGCCAGCAGCGAGTCCGGGACTAGCGCCTACGAGCAGTACTTC; CDR3 protein: CASSESGTSAYEQYF
V gene: TRBV13; clone size: -; D gene: TRBD2; J gene: TRBJ2-1; CDR3 DNA: TGTGCCAGCAGCCGGACTAGCGGCTACAATGAGCAGTTCTTC; CDR3 protein: CASSRTSGYNEQFF
V gene: TRBV7-9; clone size: -; D gene: -; J gene: TRBJ2-2; CDR3 DNA: TGTGCCAGCAGCTTAAGAGGGACGTCCGGGGAGCTGTTTTTT; CDR3 protein: CASSLRGTSGELFF
V gene: TRBV14; clone size: -; D gene: -; J gene: TRBJ1-2; CDR3 DNA: TGTGCCAGCAGCGGGACCGGGATACTTAATCTTGATGGCTACACCTTC; CDR3 protein: CASSGTGILNLDGYTF
V gene: TRBV7-9; clone size: -; D gene: TRBD1; J gene: TRBJ2-1; CDR3 DNA: TGTGCCAGCAGTTACCAGGGGGCCCAGGCGAATGAGCAGTTCTTC; CDR3 protein: CASSYQGAQANEQFF
V gene: TRBV3-1/TRBV3-2; clone size: -; D gene: -; J gene: TRBJ2-7; CDR3 DNA: TGTGCCAGCAGCTGGAATACAGGGGAGCAGTACTTC; CDR3 protein: CASSWNTGEQYF
V gene: TRBV12-5; clone size: -; D gene: TRBD1; J gene: TRBJ1-4; CDR3 DNA: TGTGCTAGTGGTTTGGTACTGGGGACAGCAGCAACTAATGAAAAACTGTTTTTT; CDR3 protein: CASGLVLGTAATNEKLFF